The source of this T cell receptor beta chain is a study of blood T cells in healthy people across ages. Study-level results: Unknown donor CMV status possibly confounded expanded clonotype changes. Long-lived donors had more naive CD4+ cells and higher diversity than aged donors.

As regards this clonotype: No antigen is known for it.

Together with a sample-barcoded 5' primer, a J-beta primer mix was included in a second PCR lasting 7 to 11 cycles. Every cDNA molecule bore a tag from a template-switch adaptor containing 12 random nucleotides. Researchers report that each sample yielded at least 2.5 million CDR3-containing paired-end reads. One entry per CDR3 protein, called by TCRdb with MiXCR from the 5' RACE reads. This table has 850,000 to 1,100,000 distinct CDR3 sequences, roughly two fifths appearing once. This receptor was identified in a man aged 18 to 35 in good health. Material: blood.

The CDR3 DNA follows: TGCAGTGCTGGACTCGTCTACGAGCAGTACTTC. Translating it yields CSAGLVYEQYF. The J gene is TRBJ2-4, the V gene TRBV20-1; TRBD2 might be the D (5 bases). The end of the DNA fits TRBJ2-7 better, so the J call may be wrong. Germline V lookup: CDR1 DFQATT, CDR2 SNEGSKA (reference sequence). The CDR3 covers 11 residues.